The following is a TCR beta chain sequence with its context. Its target is unknown. V was pared by 5 bases and J by 8 bases, with 11 bases between. Looked up from germline, CDR1 is SGHTA and CDR2 is FQGNSA. The CDR3 extends over 12 amino acids. The source of the sample is a study of beta chain features in type 1 diabetes. Study outcomes and limitations: Type 1 diabetes patients had TCRB CDR3s that were shorter (moderately but significantly so) in all four CD4+ subsets.

Of the isolated RNA, all was reverse transcribed, and so the sequenced material was expressed TCRB transcripts. Only in-frame clones appear in the TCRdb table, and some are missing; sequencing was by immunoSEQ multiplex PCR. Among approximately 300,000 clones listed, approximately 10% were seen once. This receptor was identified in a woman aged 25 to 45 in good health. This chain joins TRBV7-2 and TRBJ2-3; D is unclear. The specimen sequenced was naive CD4+ T cells from blood. The CDR3 reads CASSASVGTQYF. The CDR3 DNA is TGTGCCAGCAGCGCGAGTGTCGGTACGCAGTATTTT.